This is a list of T cell receptor beta chains from one sample in a study of shared clonotypes between healthy human individuals. TCRdb keeps only in-frame clones here, not all; method: immunoSEQ multiplex PCR. The sample records about 1.1 million clones, around 77% being singletons. Specimen: memory CD4+ T cells from PBMCs. The receptors were gathered from a man aged 18 to 29 in good health. Some clones in this sample may be carry-over from other donors' samples. The CDR3 runs from the conserved cysteine through the conserved F or W. A D gene is named only where the DNA matches it firmly. Some rows have no size entry. The others give once, few or many, or a class for an expanded clone.

TRBJ2-7,.,TRBV5-1,TRBD1,CASSLQGSHEQYF,TGCGCCAGCAGCTTACAGGGGTCCCACGAGCAGTACTTC
TRBJ2-7,.,TRBV5-1,TRBD1,CASSLGTQWGQHLNEQYF,TGCGCCAGCAGCTTAGGGACCCAATGGGGACAGCATCTCAACGAGCAGTACTTC
TRBJ1-1,.,TRBV4-1,TRBD1,CASSWDSLNTEAFF,TGCGCCAGCAGCTGGGACAGCCTAAACACTGAAGCTTTCTTT
TRBJ2-1,.,TRBV7-2,.,CASSLYAGNNNEQFF,TGTGCCAGCAGCTTATACGCGGGGAACAACAATGAGCAGTTCTTC
TRBJ1-4,once,TRBV19,TRBD1,CASRDRDVPTNEKLFF,TGTGCCAGCCGGGACAGGGATGTACCAACTAATGAAAAACTGTTTTTT
TRBJ1-4,few,TRBV5-1,TRBD1,CASSLAGTGSEKLFF,TGCGCCAGCAGCTTGGCTGGGACAGGGAGCGAAAAACTGTTTTTT
TRBJ2-5,.,TRBV5-1,TRBD1,CASSLNSGQGETQYF,TGCGCCAGCAGCCTCAATTCAGGACAGGGTGAGACCCAGTACTTC
TRBJ2-3,.,TRBV9,TRBD2,CASSAHSGASTDTQYF,TGTGCCAGCAGCGCACATAGCGGGGCCAGCACAGATACGCAGTATTTT
TRBJ2-4,once,TRBV7-2,TRBD1,CASSSDRKNIQYF,TGTGCCAGCAGCTCGGACAGGAAAAACATTCAGTACTTC
TRBJ2-7,.,TRBV28,TRBD1,CASYTGGASYEQYF,TGTGCCAGCTATACAGGGGGCGCATCCTACGAGCAGTACTTC
TRBJ1-1,.,TRBV7-8,.,CASSPSTVHEAFF,TGTGCCAGCAGCCCCAGTACAGTCCATGAAGCTTTCTTT
TRBJ1-2,once,TRBV29-1,TRBD1,CSVVGGAAYGYTF,TGCAGCGTTGTAGGGGGCGCTGCGTATGGCTACACCTTC
TRBJ1-1,.,TRBV11-1,.,CASSGKWANTEAFF,TGTGCCAGCAGCGGAAAGTGGGCAAACACTGAAGCTTTCTTT
TRBJ2-7,.,TRBV28,TRBD2,CASSGLPYEQYF,TGTGCCAGCTCGGGACTACCATACGAGCAGTACTTC
TRBJ1-2,.,TRBV5-1,.,CASSTNLDSYGYTF,TGCGCCAGCAGCACCAACCTAGACAGCTATGGCTACACCTTC